This paragraph covers one T cell receptor beta chain sequence. The germline V gene has CDR1 LGHNA and CDR2 YNFKEQ. Trimming left V 1 base short and J 1 base short, with 10 bases between. CDR3 length equals 15 residues. These data belong to a study of blood T cells in healthy people across ages. PBMCs, at least 6 million per sample, were isolated. Sample-barcoded 5' priming and a J-beta primer mix drove a second PCR of about 7 to 11 cycles. TCRdb itself ran the 5' RACE reads through MiXCR, one entry per CDR3 protein. The table shows around 1,000,000 distinct CDR3 sequences, with around 27% occurring only once. This same sample was also part of a study on T cells of mothers and their children. That report notes: In cDNA synthesis, all of the extracted RNA was used at roughly 1.6 ug per 15 ul. The yield was over 9 million TCR beta CDR3 reads from each mother and around 3.3 million from each child.

This chain connects TRBV4-2 to TRBJ1-1; D is unclear. The sequencing input was blood. The origin of this receptor is a girl aged 2-9 years in good health. The DNA of the CDR3 is TGTGCCAGCAGCCAAGGTGCAGCGCCGAACACTGAAGCTTTCTTT. Protein product: CASSQGAAPNTEAFF.